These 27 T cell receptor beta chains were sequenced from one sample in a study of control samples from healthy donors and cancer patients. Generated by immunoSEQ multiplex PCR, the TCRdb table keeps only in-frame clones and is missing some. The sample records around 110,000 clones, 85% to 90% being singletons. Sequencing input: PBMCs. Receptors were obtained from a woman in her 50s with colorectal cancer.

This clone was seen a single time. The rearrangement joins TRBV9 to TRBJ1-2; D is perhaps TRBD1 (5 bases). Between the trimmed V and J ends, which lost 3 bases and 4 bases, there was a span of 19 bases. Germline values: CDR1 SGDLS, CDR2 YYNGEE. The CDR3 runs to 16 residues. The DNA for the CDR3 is TGTGCCAGCAGCGCGAGGGGAGGGCTGGGTGGCTATGGCTACACCTTC. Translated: CASSARGGLGGYGYTF.

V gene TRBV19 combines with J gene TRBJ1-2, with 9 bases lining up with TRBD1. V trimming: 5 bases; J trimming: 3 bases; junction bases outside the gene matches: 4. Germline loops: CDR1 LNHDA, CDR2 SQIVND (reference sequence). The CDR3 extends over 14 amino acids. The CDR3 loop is CASSGQGRYYGYTF. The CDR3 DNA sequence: TGTGCCAGTAGTGGACAGGGGAGGTACTATGGCTACACCTTC.

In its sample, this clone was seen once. CDR3 residues: CASSPGTGIGSPLHF. The CDR3, as DNA: TGTGCCAGCAGCCCGGGGACAGGGATAGGATCACCCCTCCACTTT. The chain recombines TRBV7-9 with TRBJ1-6, with 9 bases matching TRBD1. Unmatched junction bases numbered 9, after V lost 5 bases and J lost 10 bases. Germline V gene lookup returns CDR1 SEHNR and CDR2 FQNEAQ (reference sequence). CDR3 size: 15 residues.

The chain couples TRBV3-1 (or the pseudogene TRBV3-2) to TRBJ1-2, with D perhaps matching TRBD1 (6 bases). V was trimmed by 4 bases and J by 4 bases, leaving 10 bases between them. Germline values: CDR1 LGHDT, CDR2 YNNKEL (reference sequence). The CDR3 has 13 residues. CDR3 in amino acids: CASSPQGLYGYTF. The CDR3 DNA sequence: TGTGCCAGCAGCCCCCAGGGGCTCTATGGCTACACCTTC.

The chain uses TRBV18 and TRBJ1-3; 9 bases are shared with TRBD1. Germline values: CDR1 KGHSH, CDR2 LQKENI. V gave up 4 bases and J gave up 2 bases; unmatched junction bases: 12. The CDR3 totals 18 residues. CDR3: CASSLSPGTGRTGNTIYF. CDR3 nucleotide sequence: TGTGCCAGCTCACTTTCCCCCGGGACAGGGAGGACTGGAAACACCATATATTTT.

CDR3 residues: CASAQGQPENQPQHF. CDR3 nucleotides: TGTGCCAGCGCACAGGGACAGCCCGAAAATCAGCCCCAGCATTTT. V and J are TRBV6-5 and TRBJ1-5; 7 bases agree with TRBD1. V lost 8 bases and J lost 4; bases outside the gene matches: 11. CDR3 length: 15 residues. CDR1 MNHEY and CDR2 SVGAGI come from the germline V gene.

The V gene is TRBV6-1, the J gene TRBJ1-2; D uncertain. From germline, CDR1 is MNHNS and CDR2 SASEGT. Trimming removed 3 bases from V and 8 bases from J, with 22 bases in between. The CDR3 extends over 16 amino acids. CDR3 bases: TGTGCCAGCAGTGAGGGCCGGACCGTAACCCCGGGGGGCTACACCTTC. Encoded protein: CASSEGRTVTPGGYTF.

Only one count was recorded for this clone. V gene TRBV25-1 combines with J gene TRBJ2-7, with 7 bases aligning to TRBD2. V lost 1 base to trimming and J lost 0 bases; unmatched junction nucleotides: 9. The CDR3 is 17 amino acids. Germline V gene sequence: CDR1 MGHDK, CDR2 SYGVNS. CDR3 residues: CASSEWASGTNSYEQYF. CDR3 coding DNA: TGTGCCAGCAGTGAATGGGCTAGCGGTACCAACTCCTACGAGCAGTACTTC.

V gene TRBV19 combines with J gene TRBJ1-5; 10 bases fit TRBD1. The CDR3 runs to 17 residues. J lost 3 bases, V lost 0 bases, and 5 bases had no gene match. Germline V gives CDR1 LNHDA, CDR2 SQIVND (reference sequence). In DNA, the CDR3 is TGTGCCAGTAGTATAGATTTAGACAGGGGGCCCAATCAGCCCCAGCATTTT. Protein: CASSIDLDRGPNQPQHF.

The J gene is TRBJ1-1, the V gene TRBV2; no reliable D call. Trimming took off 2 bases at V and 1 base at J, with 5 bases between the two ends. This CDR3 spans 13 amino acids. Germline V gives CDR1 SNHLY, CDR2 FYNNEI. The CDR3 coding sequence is TGTGCCAGCAGTGAAAGGGAGAACACTGAAGCTTTCTTT. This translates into CASSERENTEAFF.

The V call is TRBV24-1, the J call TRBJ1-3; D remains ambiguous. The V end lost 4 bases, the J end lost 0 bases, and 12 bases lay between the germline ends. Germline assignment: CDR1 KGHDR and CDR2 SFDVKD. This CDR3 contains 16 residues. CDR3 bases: TGTGCCACCAGTGAGCGACCGGATACCTCTGGAAACACCATATATTTT. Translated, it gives CATSERPDTSGNTIYF.

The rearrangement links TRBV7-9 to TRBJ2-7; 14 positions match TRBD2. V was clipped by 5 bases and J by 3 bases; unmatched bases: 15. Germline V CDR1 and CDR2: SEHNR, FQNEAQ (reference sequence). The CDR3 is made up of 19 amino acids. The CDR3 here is CASSAGLAGDPQLVYEQYF. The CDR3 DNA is TGTGCCAGCAGCGCGGGACTAGCGGGAGACCCACAGCTAGTCTACGAGCAGTACTTC. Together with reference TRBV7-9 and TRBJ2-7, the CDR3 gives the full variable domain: DTGVSQNPRHKITKRGQNVTFRCDPISEHNRLYWYRQTLGQGPEFLTYFQNEAQLEKSRLLSDRFSAERPKGSFSTLEIQRTEQGDSAMYLCASSAGLAGDPQLVYEQYFGPGTRLTVT.

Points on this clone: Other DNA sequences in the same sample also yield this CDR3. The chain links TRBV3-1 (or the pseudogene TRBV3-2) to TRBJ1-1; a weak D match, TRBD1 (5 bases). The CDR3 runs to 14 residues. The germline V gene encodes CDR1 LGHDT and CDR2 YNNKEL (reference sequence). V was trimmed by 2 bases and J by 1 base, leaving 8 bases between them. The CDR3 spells CASSQPDRNTEAFF. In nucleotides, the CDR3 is TGTGCCAGCAGCCAACCCGACAGGAACACTGAAGCTTTCTTT.

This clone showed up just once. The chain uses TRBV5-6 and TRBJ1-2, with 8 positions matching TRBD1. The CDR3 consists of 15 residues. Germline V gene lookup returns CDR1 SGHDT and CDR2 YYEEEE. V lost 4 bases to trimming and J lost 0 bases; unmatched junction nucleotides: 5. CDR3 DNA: TGTGCCAGCAGCCAGACAGGGGTTGCTAACTATGGCTACACCTTC. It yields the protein CASSQTGVANYGYTF.

The CDR3: CASSGRGSETEAFF. CDR3 in DNA: TGCGCCAGCAGTGGGAGGGGTTCGGAGACTGAAGCTTTCTTT. This chain joins TRBV10-2 and TRBJ1-1; a weak D match, TRBD1 (5 bases). This CDR3 has 14 amino acids. Germline V gene sequence: CDR1 WSHSY, CDR2 SAAADI. Trimming shortened V by 4 bases and J by 5 bases, and 14 bases separated the two germline ends.

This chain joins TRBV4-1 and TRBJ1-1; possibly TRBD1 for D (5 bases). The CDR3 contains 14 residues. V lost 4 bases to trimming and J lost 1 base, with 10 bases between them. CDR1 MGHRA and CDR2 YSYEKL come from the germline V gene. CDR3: CASSPPGPNTEAFF. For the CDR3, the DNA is TGCGCCAGCAGCCCCCCGGGACCGAACACTGAAGCTTTCTTT.

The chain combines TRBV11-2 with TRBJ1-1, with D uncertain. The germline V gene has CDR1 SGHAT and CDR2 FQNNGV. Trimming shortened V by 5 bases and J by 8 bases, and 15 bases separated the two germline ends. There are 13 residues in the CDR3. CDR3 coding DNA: TGTGCCAGCAGCCCAGGACGGGAGACGGAAGCTTTCTTT. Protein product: CASSPGRETEAFF.

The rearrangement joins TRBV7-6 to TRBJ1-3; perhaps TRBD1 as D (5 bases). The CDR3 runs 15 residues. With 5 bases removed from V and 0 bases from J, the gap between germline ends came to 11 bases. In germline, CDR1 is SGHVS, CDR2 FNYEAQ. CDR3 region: CASSQQAFSGNTIYF. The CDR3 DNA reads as TGTGCCAGCAGCCAACAGGCCTTCTCTGGAAACACCATATATTTT.

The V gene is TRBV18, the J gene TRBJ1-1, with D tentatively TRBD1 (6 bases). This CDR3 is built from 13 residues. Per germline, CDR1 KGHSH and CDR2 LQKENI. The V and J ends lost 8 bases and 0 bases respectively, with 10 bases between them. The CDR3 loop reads CASTDSLNTEAFF. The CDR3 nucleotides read TGTGCCAGCACGGACAGTTTGAACACTGAAGCTTTCTTT.

CDR3 in DNA: TGCGCCAGCAGCGATACAAACGTAGCCGTGGATTCACCCCTCCACTTT. Its translation is CASSDTNVAVDSPLHF. V gene TRBV5-1 combines with J gene TRBJ1-6; D remains unclear. This CDR3 region has 16 residues. V was cut by 4 bases and J by 8 bases, with 19 bases left in between. Germline assignment: CDR1 SGHRS and CDR2 YFSETQ.

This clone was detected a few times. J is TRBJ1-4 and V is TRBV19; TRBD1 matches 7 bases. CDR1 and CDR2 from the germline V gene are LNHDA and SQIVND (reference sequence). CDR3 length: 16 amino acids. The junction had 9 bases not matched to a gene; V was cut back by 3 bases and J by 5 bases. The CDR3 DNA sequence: TGTGCCAGTAGTATCCTGGGGACAGATGAGAATGAAAAACTGTTTTTT. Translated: CASSILGTDENEKLFF.

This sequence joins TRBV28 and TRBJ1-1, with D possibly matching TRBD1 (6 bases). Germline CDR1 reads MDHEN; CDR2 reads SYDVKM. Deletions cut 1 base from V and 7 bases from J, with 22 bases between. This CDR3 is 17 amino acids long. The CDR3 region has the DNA TGTGCCAGCAGTTTATTCCAAGGGCCTGACAGGACCCGTGAAGCTTTCTTT. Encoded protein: CASSLFQGPDRTREAFF.

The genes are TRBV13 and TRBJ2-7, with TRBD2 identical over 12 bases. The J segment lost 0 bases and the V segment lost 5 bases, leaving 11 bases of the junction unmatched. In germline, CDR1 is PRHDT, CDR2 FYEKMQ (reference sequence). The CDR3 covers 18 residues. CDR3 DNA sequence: TGTGCCAGCAGCCCACGCCGTCGACTAGCGGGAGCCTCCTACGAGCAGTACTTC. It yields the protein CASSPRRRLAGASYEQYF.

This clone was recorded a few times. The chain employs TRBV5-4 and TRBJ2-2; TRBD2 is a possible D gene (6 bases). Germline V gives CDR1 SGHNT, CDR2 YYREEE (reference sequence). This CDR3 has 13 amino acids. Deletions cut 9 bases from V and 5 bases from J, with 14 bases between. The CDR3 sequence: CATGRAGTGELFF. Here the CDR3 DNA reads TGTGCCACCGGCCGCGCGGGAACCGGGGAGCTGTTTTTT.

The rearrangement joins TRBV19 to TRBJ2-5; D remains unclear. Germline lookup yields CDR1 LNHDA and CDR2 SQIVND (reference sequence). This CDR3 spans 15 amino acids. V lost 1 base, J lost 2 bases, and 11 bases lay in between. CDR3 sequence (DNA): TGTGCCAGTAGTATAGGGGCAGGTTATCAAGAGACCCAGTACTTC. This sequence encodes CASSIGAGYQETQYF.

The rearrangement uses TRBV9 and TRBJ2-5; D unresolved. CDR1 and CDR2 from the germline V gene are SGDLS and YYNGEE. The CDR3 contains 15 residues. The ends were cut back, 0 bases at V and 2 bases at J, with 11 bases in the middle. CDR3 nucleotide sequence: TGTGCCAGCAGCGTAGGCTGGCGGACGCAAGAGACCCAGTACTTC. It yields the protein CASSVGWRTQETQYF.

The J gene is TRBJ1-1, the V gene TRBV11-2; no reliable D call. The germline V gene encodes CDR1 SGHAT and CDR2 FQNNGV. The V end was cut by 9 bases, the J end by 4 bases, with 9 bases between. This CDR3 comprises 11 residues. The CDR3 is CASGGITEAFF. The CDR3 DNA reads TGTGCCAGTGGAGGGATCACTGAAGCTTTCTTT.